This TCR beta chain was sequenced for a study of beta chain features in type 1 diabetes. Germline V CDR1 and CDR2: MGHRA, YSYEKL. V trimming: 0 bases; J trimming: 2 bases; junction bases outside the gene matches: 8. CDR3 size: 20 residues. This clone was counted between two and nine times. Sequencing targeted expressed TCRB transcripts, as all isolated RNA had been reverse transcribed. Produced via immunoSEQ multiplex PCR; TCRdb's table is partial and in-frame only. This repertoire shows 110,000 to 150,000 clones, 9.2% found once; its top ten account for about 0.66%. This TCR was sampled from a man between 18 and 29 years old in good health. Sequences were obtained from central memory CD4+ T cells from blood. The chain employs TRBV4-1 and TRBJ2-3, with 16 bases aligning to TRBD2. The CDR3 coding sequence is TGCGCCAGCAGCCAAGATACGGGACTAGCGGGGGGGACGACCACAGATACGCAGTATTTT. This gives the protein CASSQDTGLAGGTTTDTQYF.